The 24 T cell receptor beta chains listed next were all sequenced from one sample in a study of cytomegalovirus exposure and HLA in healthy donors. The PCR used 60 Vbeta and 13 Jbeta primers. Clones were sequenced by immunoSEQ multiplex PCR, and TCRdb holds only the in-frame ones, with some missing. The sample shows around 130,000 clones, 70% to 80% of them seen only once. Sequenced sample: PBMCs. The receptors were sampled from a young man in good health and CMV-seronegative.

This clone has just one count. V is TRBV7-2 and J is TRBJ2-7; no definite D call. V shed 1 base and J shed 3 bases, with 10 bases lying between them. CDR3 size: 14 residues. Germline CDR1 reads SGHTA; CDR2 reads FQGNSA. The CDR3 DNA follows: TGTGCCAGCAGCTTAGGTGGGCAGATCTACGAGCAGTACTTC. Amino acids: CASSLGGQIYEQYF.

V and J are TRBV30 and TRBJ2-1; 9 bases fit TRBD1. Per the germline V gene, CDR1 is GTSNPN and CDR2 is SVGIG (reference sequence). Trimming removed 3 bases from V and 0 bases from J; junction bases left unmatched: 0. The CDR3 is made up of 14 amino acids. CDR3 protein: CAWRDRGSYNEQFF. The CDR3 DNA is TGTGCCTGGAGGGACAGGGGCTCCTACAATGAGCAGTTCTTC.

A few counts support this clone. The chain uses TRBV5-1 and TRBJ1-1, with a weak D call TRBD1 (6 bases). Germline loops: CDR1 SGHRS, CDR2 YFSETQ. This CDR3 contains 12 residues. Trimming shortened V by 3 bases and J by 9 bases, and 12 bases separated the two germline ends. The CDR3 is CASSSGQLQAFF. CDR3 DNA: TGCGCCAGCAGCTCCGGACAGCTGCAAGCTTTCTTT.

The CDR3 protein is CASSYPLGTTSYEQYF. The DNA of the CDR3 is TGTGCCAGCAGTTACCCCCTAGGCACAACCTCCTACGAGCAGTACTTC. This chain uses TRBV6-6 with TRBJ2-7, with D unclear. This CDR3 comprises 16 residues. Between the trimmed V and J ends, which lost 2 bases and 0 bases, there was a span of 14 bases. The germline V gene has CDR1 MNHNY and CDR2 SVGAGI (reference sequence).

The chain has TRBV7-3 and TRBJ2-5; 8 nucleotides agree with TRBD1. V trimming: 2 bases; J trimming: 5 bases; junction bases outside the gene matches: 10. CDR1 is SGHTA, CDR2 FQGTGA, per germline. The CDR3 sequence is 16 residues long. CDR3 in amino acids: CASSLGQGARGETQYF. CDR3 nucleotides: TGTGCCAGCAGCTTAGGGCAGGGGGCGAGAGGGGAGACCCAGTACTTC. Together with reference TRBV7-3 and TRBJ2-5, the CDR3 gives the full variable domain: GAGVSQTPSNKVTEKGKYVELRCDPISGHTALYWYRQSLGQGPEFLIYFQGTGAADDSGLPNDRFFAVRPEGSVSTLKIQRTERGDSAVYLCASSLGQGARGETQYFGPGTRLLVL.

The chain is built from TRBV9 and TRBJ2-1; the D gene is possibly TRBD1 (6 bases). V was trimmed by 3 bases and J by 6 bases, leaving 22 bases between them. Germline-derived CDR1 and CDR2 are SGDLS and YYNGEE. CDR3 length: 17 amino acids. The CDR3 is CASSGHVDSRYLNEQFF. CDR3 DNA: TGTGCCAGCAGCGGCCACGTGGACAGCCGCTATCTCAATGAGCAGTTCTTC.

This sequence joins TRBV19 and TRBJ2-5, with no clear D. Germline V lookup: CDR1 LNHDA, CDR2 SQIVND (reference sequence). This CDR3 has 13 amino acids. Deletions cut 8 bases from V and 6 bases from J, with 16 bases between. The CDR3 is CASGVTGFQTQYF. CDR3 sequence (DNA): TGTGCCAGTGGAGTGACTGGTTTTCAGACCCAGTACTTC.

The chain combines TRBV19 with TRBJ2-2; 8 bases align to TRBD2. The V and J ends lost 6 bases and 5 bases, in that order; junction bases with no gene match: 11. Germline loops: CDR1 LNHDA, CDR2 SQIVND (reference sequence). The length of the CDR3 is 16 residues. CDR3: CASSNPGGPRTGELFF. CDR3 bases: TGTGCCAGTAGCAACCCGGGAGGGCCGCGGACCGGGGAGCTGTTTTTT.

The chain links TRBV19 to TRBJ1-2, with D perhaps matching TRBD1 (5 bases). From germline, CDR1 is LNHDA and CDR2 SQIVND (reference sequence). Trimming stripped 10 bases from V and 7 bases from J, with 19 bases between. The CDR3 totals 13 residues. Written as DNA, the CDR3 is TGTGCCACCTTGGGGTCAGGGCCGTCTGGCTACACCTTC. Its translation is CATLGSGPSGYTF.

V gene TRBV7-6 combines with J gene TRBJ2-1; D is possibly TRBD2 (6 bases). The germline gives CDR1 SGHVS, CDR2 FNYEAQ. CDR3 length: 14 amino acids. V lost 0 bases, J lost 5 bases, and 8 bases lay in between. CDR3 amino acids: CASSLAGGDNEQFF. CDR3 in DNA: TGTGCCAGCAGCTTAGCTGGCGGGGACAATGAGCAGTTCTTC.

This chain links TRBV6-1 with TRBJ1-1; TRBD1 matches at 9 bases. J gave up 1 base and V 4 bases, and 7 bases lay outside the gene matches. The CDR3 spans 16 residues. CDR1 and CDR2 from the germline V gene are MNHNS and SASEGT. Here the CDR3 DNA reads TGTGCCAGCAGTGTCGGGACAGGGCACGGGAACACTGAAGCTTTCTTT. This codes for CASSVGTGHGNTEAFF.

The V call is TRBV10-2, the J call TRBJ2-3; TRBD1 aligns across 8 bases. This CDR3 is 13 amino acids long. Germline assignment: CDR1 WSHSY and CDR2 SAAADI. Unmatched junction bases numbered 0, after V lost 6 bases and J lost 1 base. This chain's CDR3 is CASRQGGTDTQYF. The CDR3 DNA reads TGCGCCAGCAGACAGGGGGGCACAGATACGCAGTATTTT.

V gene TRBV20-1 combines with J gene TRBJ1-2, with unresolved D. CDR3 length: 9 amino acids. Trimming pared 6 bases from V and 8 bases from J, leaving 7 bases between. Per the germline V gene, CDR1 is DFQATT and CDR2 is SNEGSKA (reference sequence). The CDR3, as DNA: TGCAGTGCCGGGTGCGGCTACACCTTC. Translation: CSAGCGYTF.

The V call is TRBV15, the J call TRBJ2-5; maybe TRBD1 (5 bases). Per germline, CDR1 LNHNV and CDR2 YYDKDF (reference sequence). The germline V and J ends were trimmed by 3 bases and 2 bases, with 7 bases remaining between them. The CDR3 is 13 residues long. The CDR3 sequence is CATSRTAQETQYF. Here the CDR3 DNA reads TGTGCCACCAGCAGGACAGCTCAAGAGACCCAGTACTTC.

The rearrangement uses TRBV28 and TRBJ2-3; possible D gene TRBD2, 6 bases. This CDR3 spans 17 amino acids. V was pared by 2 bases and J by 2 bases, with 17 bases between. Germline CDR1 is MDHEN and CDR2 is SYDVKM. CDR3 nucleotides: TGTGCCAGCAGTTTAGGCATCCGGGACTCCGCCACAGATACGCAGTATTTT. Amino acids: CASSLGIRDSATDTQYF.

The rearrangement links TRBV19 to TRBJ1-3; D not resolved. This CDR3 comprises 15 residues. Between the trimmed V and J ends, which lost 3 bases and 2 bases, there was a span of 11 bases. The V gene's germline CDR1 is LNHDA and CDR2 SQIVND (reference sequence). The CDR3 nucleotides are TGTGCCAGTAGTATCGGTTACGGGGCTGGAAACACCATATATTTT. Translation: CASSIGYGAGNTIYF.

Concerning this clone: Possible read error: a much larger clone is one base away. The chain couples TRBV5-4 to TRBJ2-7; 7 bases agree with TRBD2. CDR3 length equals 14 residues. With 2 bases clipped from V and 3 bases from J, the junction kept 5 bases outside the gene matches. The V gene's germline CDR1 is SGHNT and CDR2 YYREEE (reference sequence). CDR3 sequence (DNA): TGTGCCAGCAGCTTAGATCCTAGCGGCTACGAGCAGTACGTC. Translating gives CASSLDPSGYEQYV.

The chain has TRBV6-5 and TRBJ2-7, with TRBD2 as a possible D gene (5 bases). From germline, CDR1 is MNHEY and CDR2 SVGAGI. Trimming shortened V by 5 bases and J by 2 bases, and 16 bases separated the two germline ends. The CDR3 runs to 15 residues. In DNA form, the CDR3 reads TGTGCCAGCAGTCAACGGGGAGCTTGGACCTACGAGCAGTACGTC. Its translation is CASSQRGAWTYEQYV.

This clone has only one observation. This sequence joins TRBV10-3 and TRBJ2-5; 10 bases agree with TRBD1. The J call may not be correct, given that the DNA end is closer to TRBJ2-7. Germline V CDR1 and CDR2: ENHRY, SYGVKD. CDR3 length: 13 amino acids. The CDR3 sequence: CAIKRTGGDEQYF. The CDR3 region has the DNA TGTGCCATCAAGCGGACAGGGGGAGACGAGCAGTACTTC.

The chain couples TRBV29-1 to TRBJ2-2; possible D gene TRBD2, 5 bases. This CDR3 has 13 amino acids. Looked up from germline, CDR1 is SQVTM and CDR2 is ANQGSEA. Trimming shortened V by 4 bases and J by 4 bases, and 10 bases separated the two germline ends. In DNA, the CDR3 is TGCAGCGTTGTCCGGGGTGCCACCGGGGAGCTGTTTTTT. It yields the protein CSVVRGATGELFF.

This clone was recorded once. The rearrangement links TRBV18 to TRBJ1-5; the D is unclear. Germline CDR1 is KGHSH and CDR2 is LQKENI. CDR3 length equals 16 residues. V was trimmed by 0 bases and J by 7 bases, leaving 16 bases between them. CDR3 sequence: CASSPPNEGDGQPQHF. CDR3 DNA: TGTGCCAGCTCACCACCGAACGAGGGAGATGGGCAGCCCCAGCATTTT.

Note on this clone: The same CDR3 also results from other DNA sequences found in this sample. This rearrangement joins TRBV11-3 to TRBJ2-5, with 9 nucleotides matching TRBD2. The length of the CDR3 is 13 residues. Per the germline V gene, CDR1 is SGHNT and CDR2 is YENEEA. With 3 bases clipped from V and 4 bases from J, the junction kept 0 bases outside the gene matches. This chain's CDR3 is CASSFSGGETQYF. The CDR3 coding sequence is TGTGCCAGCAGCTTTAGCGGGGGAGAGACCCAGTACTTC.

The CDR3 region is CAWSDGGRADTQYF. CDR3 nucleotides: TGTGCCTGGAGTGATGGCGGGAGGGCAGATACGCAGTATTTT. The chain joins TRBV30 to TRBJ2-3, with 9 nucleotides matching TRBD2. With V trimmed by 1 base and J by 4 bases, 3 bases remained unmatched. Germline V gene sequence: CDR1 GTSNPN, CDR2 SVGIG (reference sequence). The CDR3 is 14 residues long.

A few counts support this clone. This chain connects TRBV5-6 to TRBJ1-4; D possibly corresponds to TRBD1 (6 bases). Looked up from germline, CDR1 is SGHDT and CDR2 is YYEEEE. Trimming stripped 4 bases from V and 4 bases from J, with 11 bases between. This CDR3 contains 14 residues. In nucleotides, the CDR3 is TGTGCCAGCAGCCGTGGACAGATTAATGAAAAACTGTTTTTT. Protein product: CASSRGQINEKLFF.